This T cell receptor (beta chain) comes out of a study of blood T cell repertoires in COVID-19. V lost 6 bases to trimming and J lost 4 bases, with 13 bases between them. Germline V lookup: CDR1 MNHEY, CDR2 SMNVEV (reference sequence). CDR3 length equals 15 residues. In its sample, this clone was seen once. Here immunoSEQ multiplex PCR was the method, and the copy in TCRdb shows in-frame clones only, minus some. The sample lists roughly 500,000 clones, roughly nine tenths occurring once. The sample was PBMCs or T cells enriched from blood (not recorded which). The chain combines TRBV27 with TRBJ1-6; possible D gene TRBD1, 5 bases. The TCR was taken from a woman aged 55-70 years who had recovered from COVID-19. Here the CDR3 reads CASRKQEHYNSPLHF. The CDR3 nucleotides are TGTGCCAGCAGAAAACAGGAGCATTATAATTCACCCCTCCACTTT.